Many counts were recorded for the clone carrying this T cell receptor beta chain. Its antigen remains unknown. These data are taken from a study of T cells in Graves' hyperthyroidism and ophthalmopathy. Germline loops: CDR1 KGHSH, CDR2 LQKENI. Trimming at V came to 4 bases and at J to 7 bases, leaving 14 bases not matched to a gene. The CDR3 totals 16 residues. Template material for amplifying TCR beta CDR3 regions consisted of RNA transcripts. HTBI primers were the set used in a first-round RT-PCR of the TCR CDR3. MiXCR, run by TCRdb on the multiplex PCR reads, gives a single entry per CDR3 protein. Of over 700,000 distinct CDR3 sequences listed, 15% to 20% are singletons. Study observations and caveats: Blood shared most expanded thyroid clonotypes above 0.001. A 13 V-J model separated ophthalmopathy from stable hyperthyroidism.

V usage is TRBV18 and J usage is TRBJ2-7, with TRBD1 identical over 9 bases. The clonotype was recovered from a woman aged 45-65 years with Graves' hyperthyroidism that later progressed to Graves' ophthalmopathy. Sample: blood. The CDR3 protein is CASSHPGQGNYGEQYF. In nucleotides, the CDR3 is TGTGCCAGCTCACACCCGGGACAGGGAAACTACGGAGAGCAGTACTTC.